This is a list of T cell receptor beta chains from one sample in a study of a mutant IDH1 vaccine in newly diagnosed glioma. These receptors' antigens are unknown. The assay was immunoSEQ multiplex PCR, and TCRdb's table has in-frame clones only and misses some. The table lists approximately 25,000 clones, over 75% of them singletons. Sample: PBMCs, taken from a glioma patient whose treatment included an IDH1 peptide vaccine. These receptors were collected from a woman aged 18-29 years with glioma. The CDR3 runs from the conserved cysteine through the conserved F or W. The order of the fields is J gene, CDR3 length, clone size, V gene, D gene, CDR3 DNA, CDR3 protein. The D gene is left open where the match is weak. Only part of the rows carry a size: once, few, many, or a class if the clone is expanded.

J gene: TRBJ1-1
CDR3 length: 15
clone size: few
V gene: TRBV10-3
D gene: NA
CDR3 DNA: TGTGCCATCTCCGGGGTAGGTGGCGGGAACACTGAAGCTTTCTTT
CDR3 protein: CAISGVGGGNTEAFF

J gene: TRBJ2-3
CDR3 length: 18
clone size: NA
V gene: TRBV2
D gene: TRBD1
CDR3 DNA: TGTGCCAGCAGTCTCTATTATGGGGACAGGGCGACTCCCCAACCGCAGTATTTT
CDR3 protein: CASSLYYGDRATPQPQYF

J gene: TRBJ1-1
CDR3 length: 15
clone size: few
V gene: TRBV5-1
D gene: TRBD1
CDR3 DNA: TGCGCCAGCAAACGGACAGGGTTGGTAAACACTGAAGCTTTCTTT
CDR3 protein: CASKRTGLVNTEAFF

J gene: TRBJ2-7
CDR3 length: 15
clone size: once
V gene: TRBV15
D gene: TRBD2
CDR3 DNA: TGTGCCACCAGCAAGGGGGGCGGGGGGGCCTACGAGCAGTACTTC
CDR3 protein: CATSKGGGGAYEQYF

J gene: TRBJ1-1
CDR3 length: 16
clone size: NA
V gene: TRBV5-1
D gene: TRBD1
CDR3 DNA: TGCGCCAGCAGCTTGGGGAGGACAGGGGGGATCACTGAAGCTTTCTTT
CDR3 protein: CASSLGRTGGITEAFF

J gene: TRBJ2-7
CDR3 length: 13
clone size: NA
V gene: TRBV19
D gene: NA
CDR3 DNA: TGTGCCAGTAGTTATAGACGAGGCGACGAGCAGTACTTC
CDR3 protein: CASSYRRGDEQYF

J gene: TRBJ2-3
CDR3 length: 14
clone size: NA
V gene: TRBV6-4
D gene: TRBD2
CDR3 DNA: TGTGCCAGCAGTGACTCCGGGGGGGCGGATACGCAGTATTTT
CDR3 protein: CASSDSGGADTQYF

J gene: TRBJ1-1
CDR3 length: 12
clone size: NA
V gene: TRBV6-6
D gene: NA
CDR3 DNA: TGTGCCAGCTGGCGCGGAAACACTGAAGCTTTCTTT
CDR3 protein: CASWRGNTEAFF

J gene: TRBJ2-5
CDR3 length: 14
clone size: NA
V gene: TRBV4-1
D gene: TRBD2
CDR3 DNA: TGCGCCAGCAGCCAACCCAGCGGGATTGAGACCCAGTACTTC
CDR3 protein: CASSQPSGIETQYF

J gene: TRBJ2-2
CDR3 length: 13
clone size: NA
V gene: TRBV7-9
D gene: NA
CDR3 DNA: TGTGCCAGCAGCTCCGGGGGGCCCGGGGAGCTGTTTTTT
CDR3 protein: CASSSGGPGELFF

J gene: TRBJ1-3
CDR3 length: 20
clone size: NA
V gene: TRBV13
D gene: TRBD1
CDR3 DNA: TGTGCCAGCAGCTTGATAGAGCGGGGACAGAGCTTAAGCTCTGGAAACACCATATATTTT
CDR3 protein: CASSLIERGQSLSSGNTIYF

J gene: TRBJ2-3
CDR3 length: 10
clone size: few
V gene: TRBV29-1
D gene: NA
CDR3 DNA: TGCAGCGCCAGGGTAGATACGCAGTATTTT
CDR3 protein: CSARVDTQYF

J gene: TRBJ2-5
CDR3 length: 14
clone size: NA
V gene: TRBV6-1
D gene: TRBD1
CDR3 DNA: TGTGCTTCGGGACAGGGGGCTCTCCAAGAGACCCAGTACTTC
CDR3 protein: CASGQGALQETQYF

J gene: TRBJ1-1
CDR3 length: 13
clone size: few
V gene: TRBV6-5
D gene: NA
CDR3 DNA: TGTGCCAGCAGTTACGGCAAGAACACTGAAGCTTTCTTT
CDR3 protein: CASSYGKNTEAFF

J gene: TRBJ1-5
CDR3 length: 14
clone size: NA
V gene: TRBV28
D gene: NA
CDR3 DNA: TGTGCCAGCAGTTTGGGCTCAAAAGGCCAGCCCCAGCATTTT
CDR3 protein: CASSLGSKGQPQHF

J gene: TRBJ2-2
CDR3 length: 15
clone size: NA
V gene: TRBV7-2
D gene: NA
CDR3 DNA: TGTGCCAGCAGCTTAGACGCCGCGACCACCGGGGAGCTGTTTTTT
CDR3 protein: CASSLDAATTGELFF

J gene: TRBJ2-1
CDR3 length: 14
clone size: NA
V gene: TRBV6-1
D gene: NA
CDR3 DNA: TGTGCCAGCACCGCAGGGAGTGGCGGAAATGAGCAGTTCTTC
CDR3 protein: CASTAGSGGNEQFF

J gene: TRBJ1-6
CDR3 length: 14
clone size: NA
V gene: TRBV5-1
D gene: TRBD1
CDR3 DNA: TGCGCCAGCAGCCCCTGGACAGGGGATTCACCCCTCCACTTT
CDR3 protein: CASSPWTGDSPLHF

J gene: TRBJ1-5
CDR3 length: 14
clone size: few
V gene: TRBV2
D gene: NA
CDR3 DNA: TGTGCCAGCAGTGAACCCCCTAGCAATCAGCCCCAGCATTTT
CDR3 protein: CASSEPPSNQPQHF

J gene: TRBJ1-2
CDR3 length: 13
clone size: NA
V gene: TRBV29-1
D gene: NA
CDR3 DNA: TGCAGCGTGCGGACCCACCCTAACTATGGCTACACCTTC
CDR3 protein: CSVRTHPNYGYTF

J gene: TRBJ2-1
CDR3 length: 12
clone size: NA
V gene: TRBV10-3
D gene: NA
CDR3 DNA: TGTGCCATCAGTGAAGGGCACAATGAGCAGTTCTTC
CDR3 protein: CAISEGHNEQFF

J gene: TRBJ2-7
CDR3 length: 16
clone size: NA
V gene: TRBV5-4
D gene: TRBD2
CDR3 DNA: TGTGCCAGCAGCGCCACCGGGACTAGCGGACGTTTCGAGCAGTACTTC
CDR3 protein: CASSATGTSGRFEQYF

J gene: TRBJ1-4
CDR3 length: 14
clone size: few
V gene: TRBV6-5
D gene: NA
CDR3 DNA: TGTGCCAGCAGTTCCTTCGGACAGAATGAAAAACTGTTTTTT
CDR3 protein: CASSSFGQNEKLFF

J gene: TRBJ2-3
CDR3 length: 15
clone size: few
V gene: TRBV9
D gene: NA
CDR3 DNA: TGTGCCAGCAGCACCAGGGTTTGGGGCACAGATACGCAGTATTTT
CDR3 protein: CASSTRVWGTDTQYF

J gene: TRBJ2-5
CDR3 length: 15
clone size: NA
V gene: TRBV5-4
D gene: TRBD2
CDR3 DNA: TGTGCCAGCAGCCGCGGGACTAGCGGGGCACTTCGTCAGTACTTC
CDR3 protein: CASSRGTSGALRQYF

J gene: TRBJ1-1
CDR3 length: 17
clone size: NA
V gene: TRBV5-6
D gene: NA
CDR3 DNA: TGTGCCAGCAGCTTGGCCTTTTACCTTCCCCTCGACACTGAAGCTTTCTTT
CDR3 protein: CASSLAFYLPLDTEAFF

J gene: TRBJ2-1
CDR3 length: 13
clone size: NA
V gene: TRBV25-1
D gene: NA
CDR3 DNA: TGTGCCAGCAGACTTGGGGGAACGGATGAGCAGTTCTTC
CDR3 protein: CASRLGGTDEQFF

J gene: TRBJ2-7
CDR3 length: 12
clone size: NA
V gene: TRBV29-1
D gene: NA
CDR3 DNA: TGCAGCGCCAATAGCGGAGGGTACGAGCAGTACTTC
CDR3 protein: CSANSGGYEQYF

J gene: TRBJ2-1
CDR3 length: 13
clone size: NA
V gene: TRBV28
D gene: NA
CDR3 DNA: TGTGCCAGCAGTCGCACTTGGGGACATGAGCAGTTCTTC
CDR3 protein: CASSRTWGHEQFF

J gene: TRBJ2-6
CDR3 length: 18
clone size: large
V gene: TRBV18
D gene: NA
CDR3 DNA: TGTGCCAGCTCACCGGGGACACCTCCCGTCTCTGGGGCCAACGTCCTGACTTTC
CDR3 protein: CASSPGTPPVSGANVLTF

J gene: TRBJ2-1
CDR3 length: 15
clone size: NA
V gene: TRBV7-9
D gene: NA
CDR3 DNA: TGTGCCAGCAGCCCCGCAGGGTACTCCTACAATGAGCAGTTCTTC
CDR3 protein: CASSPAGYSYNEQFF

J gene: TRBJ2-2
CDR3 length: 16
clone size: NA
V gene: TRBV28
D gene: TRBD1
CDR3 DNA: TGTGCCAGCAGTCCCTCGGGGACAGGGATCACCGGGGAGCTGTTTTTT
CDR3 protein: CASSPSGTGITGELFF

J gene: TRBJ2-1
CDR3 length: 13
clone size: NA
V gene: TRBV29-1
D gene: NA
CDR3 DNA: TGCAGCGCTGACACAGGCTCCTACAATGAGCAGTTCTTC
CDR3 protein: CSADTGSYNEQFF